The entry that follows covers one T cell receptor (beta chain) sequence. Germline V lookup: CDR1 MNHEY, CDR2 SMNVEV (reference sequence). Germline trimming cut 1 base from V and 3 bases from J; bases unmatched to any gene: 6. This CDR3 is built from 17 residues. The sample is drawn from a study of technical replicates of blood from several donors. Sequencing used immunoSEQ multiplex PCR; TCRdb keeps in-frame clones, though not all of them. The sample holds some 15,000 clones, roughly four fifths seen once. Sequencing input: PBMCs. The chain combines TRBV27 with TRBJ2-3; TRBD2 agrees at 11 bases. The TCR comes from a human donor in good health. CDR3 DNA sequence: TGTGCCAGCAGTTTATGGGCTAGCGGGAGGTCGACAGATACGCAGTATTTT. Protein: CASSLWASGRSTDTQYF.